A single count supports the clone carrying this T cell receptor beta chain. The germline V gene encodes CDR1 SNHLY and CDR2 FYNNEI. V gave up 6 bases and J gave up 4 bases; unmatched junction bases: 20. The CDR3 spans 18 residues. TCRdb's table, derived via immunoSEQ multiplex PCR, lists solely in-frame clones and lacks some. This repertoire shows 600,000 to 750,000 clones, about nine tenths found once; its top ten account for 30% to 35%. The sample originates from a study of shared clonotypes between healthy human individuals. Study-level background: The study used three CD4 naive, three CD4 memory, two CD8 naive and one CD8 memory plate per donor.

Sequencing input: memory CD8+ T cells from PBMCs. Subset here: CD45RO+ cells pooled with CCR7-negative TemRA cells. The receptor comes from a man in his late teens or twenties in good health. Some clones in this sample may be carry-over from other donors' samples. The V and J genes are TRBV2 and TRBJ2-7; TRBD2 matches 8 bases. CDR3 sequence reads: CASRRTVVLAGSDYEQYF. In nucleotides, the CDR3 is TGTGCCAGCAGACGCACCGTCGTTTTAGCGGGGTCTGATTACGAGCAGTACTTC. The full variable domain, in which reference TRBV2 and TRBJ2-7 provide the parts outside the CDR3, is EPEVTQTPSHQVTQMGQEVILRCVPISNHLYFYWYRQILGQKVEFLVSFYNNEISEKSEIFDDQFSVERPDGSNFTLKIRSTKLEDSAMYFCASRRTVVLAGSDYEQYFGPGTRLTVT.